This T cell receptor (beta chain) stems from a study of T cells in Graves' hyperthyroidism and ophthalmopathy. Overall study results and limits: Onset of ophthalmopathy came a median approximately 6 months after the model predicted it.

Amplified regions were TCR beta CDR3 sequences from RNA transcripts. The HTBI primer set was used in a first-round RT-PCR of the TCR CDR3. MiXCR was run by TCRdb on the multiplex PCR reads, yielding one entry per CDR3 protein. Of hundreds of thousands of distinct CDR3 sequences in the sample, roughly 13% were seen once. For ophthalmopathy patients, the Clinical Activity Score was at least 3 and the NOSPECS grade at least 4; duration was under 3 months. A word on this clonotype: Its antigen remains unknown.

Per germline, CDR1 MGHRA and CDR2 YSYEKL. The J segment lost 1 base and the V segment lost 1 base, leaving 9 bases of the junction unmatched. The length of the CDR3 is 19 residues. This receptor was taken from a woman aged 40 to 55 with Graves' ophthalmopathy. The sequenced material came from blood. The chain carries TRBV4-1 and TRBJ2-3; 12 bases line up with TRBD2. The CDR3 DNA reads TGCGCCAGCAGCCAAGGACTAGCGGGGGCCGACCTAGGCACAGATACGCAGTATTTT. This translates into CASSQGLAGADLGTDTQYF.